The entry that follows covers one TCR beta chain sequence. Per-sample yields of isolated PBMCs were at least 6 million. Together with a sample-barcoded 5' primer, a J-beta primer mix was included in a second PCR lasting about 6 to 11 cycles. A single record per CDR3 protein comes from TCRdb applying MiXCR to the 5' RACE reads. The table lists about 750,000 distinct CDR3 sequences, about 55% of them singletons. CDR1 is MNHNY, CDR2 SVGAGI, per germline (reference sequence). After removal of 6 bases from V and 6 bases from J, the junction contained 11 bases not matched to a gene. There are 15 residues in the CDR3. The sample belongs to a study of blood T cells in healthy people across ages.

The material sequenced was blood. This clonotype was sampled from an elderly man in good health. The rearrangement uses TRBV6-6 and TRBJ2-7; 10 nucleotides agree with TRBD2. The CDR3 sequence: CASSLLAGAGGEQYF. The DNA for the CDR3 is TGTGCCAGCAGCCTCCTAGCGGGAGCCGGGGGCGAGCAGTACTTC.